The 2 T cell receptor beta chains in this list originate from one sample, sequenced in a study of OX40 agonist ivuxolimab in advanced cancers. Libraries were prepared by immunoSEQ multiplex PCR; TCRdb keeps only in-frame clonotypes and omits some of them. The repertoire holds 9,500 to 15,000 clones, with around 83% as singletons. The sequenced sample was CD4+ or CD8+ T cells sorted from blood, obtained in a trial of the OX40 agonist ivuxolimab. The receptor source for this set is an adult with an advanced solid tumor such as melanoma, head and neck, liver or kidney cancer.

The chain joins TRBV23-1 to TRBJ2-7; TRBD1 matches 8 bases. TRBV23-1 is an ORF for which the function is uncertain. After removal of 0 bases from V and 0 bases from J, the junction contained 4 bases not matched to a gene. The CDR3 length is 16 residues. The CDR3 loop reads CASSQSRQGCSYEQYF. For the CDR3, the DNA is TGCGCCAGCAGTCAATCTCGACAGGGGTGCTCCTACGAGCAGTACTTC.

The chain recombines TRBV29-1 with TRBJ2-2, with 7 bases matching TRBD1. CDR3 length: 14 residues. CDR1 and CDR2 from the germline V gene are SQVTM and ANQGSEA. V was clipped by 4 bases and J by 1 base; unmatched bases: 3. The CDR3 protein is CSVGGTENTGELFF. The DNA of the CDR3 is TGCAGCGTTGGGGGGACAGAGAACACCGGGGAGCTGTTTTTT.